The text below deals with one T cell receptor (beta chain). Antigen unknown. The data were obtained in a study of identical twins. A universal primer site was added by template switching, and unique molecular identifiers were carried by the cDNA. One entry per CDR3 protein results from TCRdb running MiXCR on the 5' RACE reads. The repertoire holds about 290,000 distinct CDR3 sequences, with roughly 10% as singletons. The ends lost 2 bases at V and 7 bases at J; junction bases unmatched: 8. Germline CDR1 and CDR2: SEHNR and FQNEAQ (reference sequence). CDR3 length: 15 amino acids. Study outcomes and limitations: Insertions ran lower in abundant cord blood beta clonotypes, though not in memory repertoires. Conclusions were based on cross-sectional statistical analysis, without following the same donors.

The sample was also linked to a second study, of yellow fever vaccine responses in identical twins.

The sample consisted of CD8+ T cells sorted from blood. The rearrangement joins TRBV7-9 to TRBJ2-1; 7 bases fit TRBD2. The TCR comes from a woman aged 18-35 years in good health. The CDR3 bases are TGTGCCAGCAGCTTAACAGCGGGGTCGGGTAATGAGCAGTTCTTC. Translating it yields CASSLTAGSGNEQFF.